This T cell receptor (beta chain) was identified in a study of technical replicates of blood from a few donors. Trimming cost V 4 bases and J 5 bases; bases outside gene matches: 8. Germline V gives CDR1 SGHKS, CDR2 YYEKEE (reference sequence). This CDR3 has 15 residues. Here immunoSEQ multiplex PCR was the method, and the copy in TCRdb shows in-frame clones only, minus some. Here the sample spans tens of thousands of clones, 94% being singletons. This TCR was sampled from a human donor in good health. The V gene is TRBV5-5, the J gene TRBJ2-2; 7 positions match TRBD1. The sample comprised T cells isolated from PBMCs. The CDR3 nucleotides are TGTGCCAGCAGCGTAAGAGAACAGGGGACCGGGGAGCTGTTTTTT. This codes for CASSVREQGTGELFF.